This T cell receptor beta chain was retrieved from a study of cytomegalovirus exposure and HLA in healthy donors. Overall study findings and caveats: Many donors shared some public TCRs, even though most TCR sequences were rare. TCR beta chains numbering more than 150 were designated cytomegalovirus-associated.

Details on this clone: The antigen is unknown.

The CDR3 spans 14 residues. CDR1 is SNHLY, CDR2 FYNNEI, per germline. The junction had 5 bases not matched to a gene; V was cut back by 6 bases and J by 3 bases. The repertoire was sequenced with immunoSEQ multiplex PCR; TCRdb's copy has only in-frame clones and lacks some. The sample contains approximately 270,000 clones, less than 90% of which appear only once. The sequence was obtained from a young man in good health and CMV-seropositive. The source material was PBMCs. The genes are TRBV2 and TRBJ1-5; 7 bases map to TRBD1. The CDR3 nucleotides are TGTGCCAGCAGCAGGGACAGAATCAATCAGCCCCAGCATTTT. The encoded protein is CASSRDRINQPQHF.